This T cell receptor (beta chain) was retrieved from a study of cytomegalovirus exposure and HLA in healthy donors. Regarding the study as a whole: Some public TCRs appeared in many individuals, while most sequences were rare.

Germline-derived CDR1 and CDR2 are MDHEN and SYDVKM. Between the trimmed V and J ends, which lost 8 bases and 3 bases, there was a span of 14 bases. This CDR3 is built from 14 residues. 60 Vbeta and 13 Jbeta primers were used in PCR. This table comes from immunoSEQ multiplex PCR, and its TCRdb copy is limited to in-frame clones, with some not included. The sample has almost 65,000 clones, under 80% seen once. This clone was counted only a few times. The antigen is unknown. The chain employs TRBV28 and TRBJ2-1; D might be TRBD1 (6 bases). Source material: PBMCs. The origin of this receptor is a male donor in good health and CMV-seropositive. The CDR3 is CASGGGLFYNEQFF. CDR3 sequence (DNA): TGTGCCAGCGGGGGCGGGCTGTTCTACAATGAGCAGTTCTTC.